This T cell receptor (beta chain) was profiled in a study of T cells after yellow fever vaccination. General study findings and limits: Abundant clonotypes (contaminants from the bulk population) could be present in FACS-sorted repertoires.

The V and J ends lost 2 bases and 10 bases respectively, with 12 bases between them. The CDR3 has 12 amino acids. Germline V gene sequence: CDR1 DFQATT, CDR2 SNEGSKA (reference sequence). A 5'RACE template-switching step, the method used to make TCR cDNA, added a universal primer site and UMIs. One entry per CDR3 protein results from TCRdb running MiXCR on the 5' RACE reads. The profile shows around 600,000 distinct CDR3 sequences, roughly an eighth of them singletons. About this clonotype: Its antigen is not known.

The input for sequencing was PBMCs, taken on the day of the yellow fever booster vaccination. The receptor comes from a young man who received the YFV17D yellow fever vaccine. V and J are TRBV20-1 and TRBJ2-1; tentatively, D is TRBD1 (6 bases). The CDR3 is CSARPPDREQFF. CDR3 bases: TGCAGTGCTAGACCCCCCGACAGGGAGCAGTTCTTC.